The 14 T cell receptor beta chains below all came from one sample that was sequenced in a study of T-cell reconstitution after alpha-beta-depleted transplantation in children. Unique molecular identifiers were incorporated when the TCRbeta library was constructed. Each CDR3 protein is one row after TCRdb ran MiXCR on the PCR reads. The data hold a few hundred thousand distinct CDR3 sequences, with over 10% observed a single time. The starting material was PBMCs, mostly from graft donor cells, obtained 360 days after TCRalphabeta/CD19-depleted stem cell transplant. The receptors were sampled from a male patient between 5 and 17 years old who had a stem cell transplant for acute myeloid leukemia, so the T cells may come from the graft donor.

The rearrangement links TRBV28 to TRBJ2-1; TRBD2 might be the D (5 bases). The CDR3 totals 14 residues. Germline CDR1 and CDR2: MDHEN and SYDVKM. With 6 bases removed from V and 2 bases from J, the gap between germline ends came to 11 bases. As DNA, the CDR3 is TGTGCCAGCAGGTGGACTGAAACCTACAATGAGCAGTTCTTC. This encodes CASRWTETYNEQFF.

The chain recombines TRBV20-1 with TRBJ2-1; 13 positions match TRBD2. The V gene's germline CDR1 is DFQATT and CDR2 SNEGSKA (reference sequence). V lost 6 bases, J lost 6 bases, and 2 bases stayed unmatched. CDR3 size: 13 residues. The CDR3 bases are TGCAGTGCGGGACTAGCGGGGCTCAATGAGCAGTTCTTC. Translation: CSAGLAGLNEQFF.

This chain joins TRBV28 and TRBJ2-7, with D maybe TRBD2 (6 bases). The CDR3 is made up of 16 amino acids. Germline-derived CDR1 and CDR2 are MDHEN and SYDVKM. Trimming removed 1 base at V and 3 bases at J, with 16 bases between. CDR3 bases: TGTGCCAGCAGTTTATCCCTACGCCCGGGGGACTACGAGCAGTACTTC. This codes for CASSLSLRPGDYEQYF.

The genes are TRBV20-1 and TRBJ2-1; TRBD2 matches 13 bases. With 5 bases clipped from V and 2 bases from J, the junction kept 9 bases outside the gene matches. The CDR3 extends over 17 amino acids. Germline loops: CDR1 DFQATT, CDR2 SNEGSKA (reference sequence). The CDR3 bases are TGCAGTGCTCCCGGGACTAGCGGGATAAAGGCCTACAATGAGCAGTTCTTC. Amino acid sequence: CSAPGTSGIKAYNEQFF.

CDR3 coding DNA: TGTGCCATCAGTGAGGCCGGGCAGGTCACAGATACGCAGTATTTT. Translating gives CAISEAGQVTDTQYF. The chain combines TRBV10-3 with TRBJ2-3; D is unclear. The CDR3 length is 15 residues. CDR1 ENHRY and CDR2 SYGVKD come from the germline V gene. Deletions cut 2 bases from V and 2 bases from J, with 11 bases between.

This clonotype was detected ten times or more. The CDR3: CASSLMGRSSYNSPLHF. The DNA for the CDR3 is TGTGCCAGCAGTTTGATGGGGAGGAGCTCCTATAATTCACCCCTCCACTTT. The chain is built from TRBV27 and TRBJ1-6; D is unresolved. The CDR3 is made up of 17 amino acids. Germline loops: CDR1 MNHEY, CDR2 SMNVEV (reference sequence). Trimming cost V 3 bases and J 0 bases, with 12 bases left between them.

This clonotype has a count of ten or more. The chain uses TRBV20-1 and TRBJ2-3; TRBD2 is a possible D gene (5 bases). CDR3 size: 13 residues. V was clipped by 6 bases and J by 3 bases, with 13 bases between them. Looked up from germline, CDR1 is DFQATT and CDR2 is SNEGSKA (reference sequence). The CDR3 spells CSATFPGTDTQYF. Written as DNA, the CDR3 is TGCAGTGCCACCTTCCCGGGGACAGATACGCAGTATTTT.

The chain is built from TRBV6-1 and TRBJ2-1, with unresolved D. Germline V gene lookup returns CDR1 MNHNS and CDR2 SASEGT. CDR3 length: 13 amino acids. Trimming cost V 7 bases and J 3 bases, with 10 bases left between them. The CDR3 region is CASTHWGYNEQFF. DNA for the CDR3: TGTGCCAGCACCCACTGGGGCTACAATGAGCAGTTCTTC.

This clonotype came up a few times. The V gene is TRBV29-1, the J gene TRBJ2-7, with TRBD1 as a possible D gene (5 bases). The CDR3 runs 11 residues. Looked up from germline, CDR1 is SQVTM and CDR2 is ANQGSEA. Trimming removed 4 bases at V and 5 bases at J, with 9 bases between. CDR3 in amino acids: CSVVGAHEQYF. The CDR3, as DNA: TGCAGCGTTGTTGGGGCCCACGAGCAGTACTTC.

The chain couples TRBV6-5 to TRBJ2-1; D uncertain. Germline V gene sequence: CDR1 MNHEY, CDR2 SVGAGI. This CDR3 contains 15 residues. The germline V and J ends were trimmed by 0 bases and 4 bases, with 10 bases remaining between them. CDR3 sequence (DNA): TGTGCCAGCAGTTACTCCGTGGGCGGTTACAATGAGCAGTTCTTC. Translated: CASSYSVGGYNEQFF.

Turning to this clonotype: The conserved phenylalanine or tryptophan is not found at the CDR3 terminus, so this likely reflects a read error. This sequence joins TRBV19 and TRBJ2-1, with 7 bases lining up with TRBD2. Germline V lookup: CDR1 LNHDA, CDR2 SQIVND (reference sequence). The length of the CDR3 is 16 residues. V shed 1 base and J 5 bases; nucleotides not matched to a gene: 8. This chain's CDR3 is CASSIGAGRSNNEQFC. The CDR3 coding sequence is TGTGCCAGTAGTATAGGGGCCGGGAGGTCGAACAATGAGCAGTTCTGC.

This clonotype was seen ten or more times. J is TRBJ2-1 and V is TRBV9; D is uncertain. The V end lost 1 base, the J end lost 6 bases, and 14 bases lay between the germline ends. From germline, CDR1 is SGDLS and CDR2 YYNGEE. This CDR3 has 15 amino acids. The CDR3 spells CASSVSPSTSNEQFF. The CDR3 coding sequence is TGTGCCAGCAGCGTATCCCCCTCAACATCCAATGAGCAGTTCTTC.

In this sample, this clonotype turned up a few times. The chain joins TRBV28 to TRBJ2-3; 7 nucleotides match TRBD2. The ends lost 4 bases at V and 0 bases at J; junction bases unmatched: 4. In germline, CDR1 is MDHEN, CDR2 SYDVKM. The CDR3 contains 15 residues. CDR3 amino acids: CASSSAGASTDTQYF. The CDR3 region has the DNA TGTGCCAGCAGTTCTGCGGGAGCGAGCACAGATACGCAGTATTTT.

About this clonotype itself: A much larger clone sits a single nucleotide away, making a read error possible. This chain uses TRBV14 with TRBJ1-1; D unclear. V lost 3 bases and J 1 base, leaving 3 bases between the germline ends. CDR1 and CDR2 from the germline V gene are SGHDN and FVKESK. The CDR3 loop spans 12 amino acids. The CDR3 reads CASSQRNTEAFF. CDR3 coding DNA: TGTGCCAGCAGCCAGAGGAACACTGAAGCTTTCTTT. The whole variable domain, remainder taken from reference TRBV14 and TRBJ1-1, is EAGVTQFPSHSVIEKGQTVTLRCDPISGHDNLYWYRRVMGKEIKFLLHFVKESKQDESGMPNNRFLAERTGGTYSTLKVQPAELEDSGVYFCASSQRNTEAFFGQGTRLTVV.